This T cell receptor (beta chain) came from a study of cytomegalovirus exposure and HLA in healthy donors. Findings and caveats of the study: There were under 200 TCR beta chains listed as cytomegalovirus-associated. The study carried out a later analysis of TCR beta sequences. It associated 15,000 to 20,000 of them with specific HLA alleles at a false discovery rate of 0.05. Researchers had no immune exposure information except CMV serostatus available.

In the case of this clone: The antigen is not known.

Primers for the PCR totalled 60 Vbeta and 13 Jbeta. Measured with immunoSEQ multiplex PCR; TCRdb has only the in-frame clones, and not every one. Among around 99,000 clones listed, roughly 63% were seen once. Per the germline V gene, CDR1 is SNHLY and CDR2 is FYNNEI. With 7 bases clipped from V and 8 bases from J, the junction kept 7 bases outside the gene matches. The CDR3 consists of 13 residues. The material sequenced was PBMCs. The source of this sequence is a woman in her seventies in good health and CMV-seropositive. The chain employs TRBV2 and TRBJ1-1; TRBD1 matches 10 bases. CDR3 DNA: TGTGCCAGCAAACGACAGGGGGCCTTCGAAGCTTTCTTT. It specifies CASKRQGAFEAFF.